The sequence of this T cell receptor (beta chain) was determined in a study of control samples from healthy donors and cancer patients. The length of the CDR3 is 15 residues. The V gene's germline CDR1 is MNHEY and CDR2 SMNVEV (reference sequence). The junction had 2 bases not matched to a gene; V was cut back by 7 bases and J by 1 base. Using immunoSEQ multiplex PCR, the repertoire was profiled, and TCRdb retains in-frame clones only, with some absent. The data show approximately 150,000 clones, with more than 85% seen just once and more than 3% held by the top ten. Sequencing was done on a sample of blood. The source of this sequence is a young man in good health. V is TRBV27 and J is TRBJ2-7; 15 positions agree with TRBD2. CDR3 coding DNA: TGTGCCAGCACGGGACTAGCGGGGGGTTCCTACGAGCAGTACTTC. Protein product: CASTGLAGGSYEQYF.